This T cell receptor (beta chain) was retrieved from a study of T cell repertoires in cytomegalovirus infection. On the study more broadly: Both a matching HLA type and CMV infection were indicated by public TCR beta signatures.

The V segment lost 5 bases and the J segment 5 bases; nucleotides outside the gene matches: 13. The CDR3 is 17 residues long. Germline lookup yields CDR1 SGHTA and CDR2 FQGNSA. In TCRdb, the reads were re-called with MiXCR into one record per CDR3 protein. Of around 260,000 distinct CDR3 sequences listed, over 20% were seen once; the top ten hold 11% to 15%. The J gene is TRBJ2-7, the V gene TRBV7-2; 12 nucleotides agree with TRBD2. The specimen sequenced was PBMCs. The receptor was derived from a human donor in good health (CMV status not recorded). Some clones in this sample may be carry-over from other donors' samples. The CDR3 loop is CASSLTASGGDLHEQYF. The CDR3 region has the DNA TGTGCCAGCAGCCTAACGGCTAGCGGGGGGGACCTCCACGAGCAGTACTTC.